Shown below are 28 T cell receptor beta chains from a single sample sequenced in a study of shared clonotypes between healthy human individuals. The data were produced by immunoSEQ multiplex PCR, yet TCRdb's version contains in-frame clones alone and is incomplete. In the table there are some 2,000,000 clones, about 95% of which are singletons. The specimen sequenced was naive CD4+ T cells sorted from blood. The subset: CD45RA+ positively selected. The receptor source for this set is a young man in good health.

The CDR3 DNA follows: TGTGCCAGCATCATTCAAGGGTGGGGAGATGGCTACACCTTC. It specifies CASIIQGWGDGYTF. The rearrangement uses TRBV7-9 and TRBJ1-2; D is uncertain. The CDR3 has 14 residues. The germline V and J ends were trimmed by 7 bases and 6 bases, with 18 bases remaining between them. Germline assignment: CDR1 SEHNR and CDR2 FQNEAQ (reference sequence).

In nucleotides, the CDR3 is TGTGCCATCAGTTCCGGATGGACTGAAGCTTTCTTT. It is translated as CAISSGWTEAFF. The gene calls are TRBV10-3 and TRBJ1-1; no clear D. V lost 5 bases, J lost 5 bases, and 9 bases lay in between. CDR3 length: 12 amino acids. Germline values: CDR1 ENHRY, CDR2 SYGVKD.

V gene TRBV7-2 combines with J gene TRBJ2-1; 9 bases are shared with TRBD2. The CDR3 consists of 16 residues. Germline V gene lookup returns CDR1 SGHTA and CDR2 FQGNSA. Trimming removed 5 bases from V and 9 bases from J; junction bases left unmatched: 14. Here the CDR3 reads CASSPRGLAGKVEQFF. CDR3 sequence (DNA): TGTGCCAGCAGCCCGAGGGGGCTAGCGGGAAAGGTTGAGCAGTTCTTC.

Worth noting for this clone: The same CDR3 can be traced to other DNA sequences in this sample. The J gene is TRBJ1-5, the V gene TRBV10-1; no definite D call. The germline V gene has CDR1 WNHNN and CDR2 SYGVQD (reference sequence). V was pared by 4 bases and J by 3 bases, with 7 bases between. This CDR3 has 13 residues. CDR3 DNA sequence: TGCGCCAGCAGTGGGGGAGTCAATCAGCCCCAGCATTTT. This codes for CASSGGVNQPQHF.

The chain employs TRBV6-6 and TRBJ1-6, with 9 bases that match TRBD1. Per the germline V gene, CDR1 is MNHNY and CDR2 is SVGAGI (reference sequence). The CDR3 contains 15 residues. After removal of 0 bases from V and 8 bases from J, the junction contained 2 bases not matched to a gene. In DNA form, the CDR3 reads TGTGCCAGCAGTTACTCGGGGGACAGGGATTCACCCCTCCACTTT. This translates into CASSYSGDRDSPLHF.

This chain connects TRBV5-1 to TRBJ2-7, with D hard to call. Trimming pared 0 bases from V and 5 bases from J, leaving 15 bases between. The CDR3 is 15 amino acids. In germline, CDR1 is SGHRS, CDR2 YFSETQ. CDR3 nucleotides: TGCGCCAGCAGCTTGGTAACGGGTAACGGTGACGAGCAGTACTTC. It translates to CASSLVTGNGDEQYF. Full variable domain (rest looked up from reference TRBV5-1 and TRBJ2-7): KAGVTQTPRYLIKTRGQQVTLSCSPISGHRSVSWYQQTPGQGLQFLFEYFSETQRNKGNFPGRFSGRQFSNSRSEMNVSTLELGDSALYLCASSLVTGNGDEQYFGPGTRLTVT.

V is TRBV19 and J is TRBJ1-2; D unclear. Germline values: CDR1 LNHDA, CDR2 SQIVND (reference sequence). Trimming took 0 bases from V and 4 from J, leaving 15 bases between them. The CDR3 totals 16 residues. Written as DNA, the CDR3 is TGTGCCAGTAGTATAGATAGTTTGGGTGATCGCTATGGCTACACCTTC. It specifies CASSIDSLGDRYGYTF.

The chain has TRBV7-9 and TRBJ2-5; 7 bases are shared with TRBD2. The CDR3 consists of 13 residues. CDR1 and CDR2 (germline): SEHNR, FQNEAQ (reference sequence). J gave up 5 bases and V 8 bases, and 8 bases lay outside the gene matches. The CDR3 region is CASGRAGVETQYF. The CDR3, as DNA: TGTGCCAGCGGGAGGGCGGGGGTTGAGACCCAGTACTTC.

This clone was recorded a few times. The rearrangement links TRBV28 to TRBJ1-2, with no clear D. Trimming stripped 5 bases from V and 0 bases from J, with 13 bases between. CDR1 and CDR2 (germline): MDHEN, SYDVKM. This CDR3 spans 15 amino acids. The CDR3 reads CASSLSIGANYGYTF. CDR3 in DNA: TGTGCCAGCAGTCTCTCAATTGGAGCTAACTATGGCTACACCTTC.

V gene TRBV2 combines with J gene TRBJ2-1; 7 nucleotides match TRBD2. Germline trimming cut 6 bases from V and 5 bases from J; bases unmatched to any gene: 7. The germline V gene encodes CDR1 SNHLY and CDR2 FYNNEI. CDR3 length equals 14 residues. The CDR3, as DNA: TGTGCCAGCAGCCTGGAACTAGCGAACAATGAGCAGTTCTTC. Translating it yields CASSLELANNEQFF.

With respect to this clone: The same CDR3 arises from other DNA sequences in this sample as well. The rearrangement joins TRBV28 to TRBJ1-5, with D unclear. The V gene lost 6 bases and the J gene lost 4 bases, with 4 bases spanning the gap. Germline CDR1 MDHEN, CDR2 SYDVKM. The CDR3 is made up of 11 amino acids. The DNA for the CDR3 is TGTGCCAGCAGGAAAAATCAGCCCCAGCATTTT. It encodes CASRKNQPQHF.

The gene calls are TRBV6-6 and TRBJ2-5, with a weak D call TRBD1 (6 bases). The germline V and J ends were trimmed by 6 bases and 6 bases, with 20 bases remaining between them. The CDR3 covers 15 residues. In germline, CDR1 is MNHNY, CDR2 SVGAGI (reference sequence). CDR3 nucleotides: TGTGCCAGCAGGGCAGGGACAATCAAAGGAAAGACCCAGTACTTC. Its translation is CASRAGTIKGKTQYF.

The chain carries TRBV6-6 and TRBJ2-7, with 9 bases lining up with TRBD2. Germline-derived CDR1 and CDR2 are MNHNY and SVGAGI (reference sequence). This CDR3 has 14 residues. The trim removed 6 bases at V and 7 bases at J, leaving 10 bases unmatched. CDR3 amino acids: CASRSPVAGEEQYF. In DNA, the CDR3 is TGTGCCAGCAGATCCCCAGTAGCGGGGGAAGAGCAGTACTTC.

V gene TRBV11-2 combines with J gene TRBJ2-1; D tentatively fits TRBD1 or TRBD2 (7 bases each). Germline CDR1 is SGHAT and CDR2 is FQNNGV. CDR3 length: 14 residues. With 6 bases removed from V and 7 bases from J, the gap between germline ends came to 16 bases. CDR3 nucleotides: TGTGCCAGCAGTTATCCGCAGGGGGGGAATGAGCAGTTCTTC. Residues: CASSYPQGGNEQFF.

On this clone: Different DNA sequences within this sample yield the same CDR3. The rearrangement links TRBV28 to TRBJ1-5; maybe TRBD1 (5 bases). The CDR3 has 12 residues. V lost 10 bases and J 1 base, leaving 8 bases between the germline ends. The germline V gene has CDR1 MDHEN and CDR2 SYDVKM. CDR3 sequence (DNA): TGTGCCACCAGGGACAGCAATCAGCCCCAGCATTTT. Amino acid sequence: CATRDSNQPQHF.

The chain carries TRBV11-2 and TRBJ2-1; 8 bases match TRBD1. CDR1 is SGHAT and CDR2 is FQNNGV in the germline V gene. V lost 5 bases and J lost 6; bases outside the gene matches: 6. The CDR3 runs to 14 residues. CDR3 nucleotide sequence: TGTGCCAGCAGCATCCGAGGACAGGGCAATGAGCAGTTCTTC. It is translated as CASSIRGQGNEQFF.

The rearrangement joins TRBV18 to TRBJ2-7; 11 bases align to TRBD2. The CDR3 is 16 residues long. With V trimmed by 3 bases and J by 1 base, 5 bases remained unmatched. Germline V gene lookup returns CDR1 KGHSH and CDR2 LQKENI. The CDR3 is CASSPQTSGISYEQYF. Written as DNA, the CDR3 is TGTGCCAGCTCACCCCAGACTAGCGGGATATCCTACGAGCAGTACTTC.

In the case of this clone: Within the sample, other DNA sequences also encode this same CDR3. The chain combines TRBV11-2 with TRBJ2-5, with no clear D. The CDR3 is made up of 12 amino acids. The V end lost 3 bases, the J end lost 5 bases, and 7 bases lay between the germline ends. From germline, CDR1 is SGHAT and CDR2 FQNNGV. CDR3 region: CASSFSEETQYF. DNA for the CDR3: TGTGCCAGCAGCTTCAGCGAGGAGACCCAGTACTTC. The full variable domain, in which reference TRBV11-2 and TRBJ2-5 provide the parts outside the CDR3, is EAGVAQSPRYKIIEKRQSVAFWCNPISGHATLYWYQQILGQGPKLLIQFQNNGVVDDSQLPKDRFSAERLKGVDSTLKIQPAKLEDSAVYLCASSFSEETQYFGPGTRLLVL.

This chain links TRBV9 with TRBJ1-1; 7 bases are a match to TRBD1. Germline V gene sequence: CDR1 SGDLS, CDR2 YYNGEE. The CDR3 loop spans 15 amino acids. The V segment lost 4 bases and the J segment 2 bases; nucleotides outside the gene matches: 8. The CDR3 spells CASSLQTGSNTEAFF. The CDR3 DNA sequence: TGTGCCAGCAGCCTACAGACAGGGAGTAACACTGAAGCTTTCTTT.

This clone appeared once. The chain links TRBV10-3 to TRBJ1-1; no reliable D call. This CDR3 is 14 amino acids long. Germline V gene data show CDR1 as ENHRY and CDR2 as SYGVKD. Deletions cut 6 bases from V and 1 base from J, with 12 bases between. CDR3 protein: CAIRKTEANTEAFF. CDR3 sequence (DNA): TGTGCCATCAGGAAAACTGAGGCGAACACTGAAGCTTTCTTT.

Of note for this clone: Other DNA sequences within the sample encode an identical CDR3. This sequence joins TRBV29-1 and TRBJ2-7; the D call may be TRBD1 or TRBD2 (5 bases each). Germline CDR1 reads SQVTM; CDR2 reads ANQGSEA. The CDR3 sequence is 12 residues long. The V and J ends lost 6 bases and 1 base respectively, with 10 bases between them. CDR3 protein: CSVGDGSYEQYF. The CDR3 nucleotides are TGCAGCGTCGGGGACGGTTCCTACGAGCAGTACTTC.

This chain links TRBV27 with TRBJ1-3; D perhaps matches TRBD1 (5 bases). The CDR3 length is 13 residues. V was cut by 1 base and J by 9 bases, with 10 bases left in between. The V gene's germline CDR1 is MNHEY and CDR2 SMNVEV (reference sequence). The CDR3 loop is CASSLWGGSTIYF. The CDR3 DNA is TGTGCCAGCAGTTTATGGGGGGGTAGCACCATATATTTT.

The chain combines TRBV6-5 with TRBJ2-3, with unresolved D. The ends were cut back, 6 bases at V and 0 bases at J, with 10 bases in the middle. This CDR3 has 14 residues. Germline V gene sequence: CDR1 MNHEY, CDR2 SVGAGI. DNA of the CDR3: TGTGCCAGCAGCATTGTAGCTAGCACAGATACGCAGTATTTT. Its translation is CASSIVASTDTQYF.

The chain recombines TRBV6-6 with TRBJ2-3; D perhaps matches TRBD2 (6 bases). CDR1 is MNHNY, CDR2 SVGAGI, per germline (reference sequence). The ends were cut back, 7 bases at V and 2 bases at J, with 13 bases in the middle. The CDR3 has 14 residues. This CDR3 reads CASIPGGLTDTQYF. The CDR3 DNA reads as TGTGCCAGCATCCCCGGGGGACTCACAGATACGCAGTATTTT.

The rearrangement joins TRBV10-1 to TRBJ1-6, with D possibly TRBD1 on 5 matching bases. This CDR3 has 14 residues. Germline V gives CDR1 WNHNN, CDR2 SYGVQD (reference sequence). The V and J ends lost 0 bases and 15 bases respectively, with 15 bases between them. The CDR3 DNA is TGCGCCAGCAGTGAGTCCCCCACAGGTTCTTACCTCCACTTT. It translates to CASSESPTGSYLHF.

The J gene is TRBJ2-6, the V gene TRBV9, with TRBD2 identical over 8 bases. The trim removed 0 bases at V and 0 bases at J, leaving 11 bases unmatched. The CDR3 extends over 20 amino acids. Germline loops: CDR1 SGDLS, CDR2 YYNGEE. DNA for the CDR3: TGTGCCAGCAGCGTAGCTACGGGAGGGACTATCTTCTCTGGGGCCAACGTCCTGACTTTC. Translating it yields CASSVATGGTIFSGANVLTF.

In this sample, this clone turned up once. This sample includes further DNA sequences coding for the same CDR3. CDR3: CASSPGTYNSPLHF. In DNA, the CDR3 is TGTGCCAGCTCACCAGGGACCTATAATTCACCCCTCCACTTT. This chain joins TRBV18 and TRBJ1-6; D is undetermined. V lost 2 bases and J 2 bases, leaving 4 bases between the germline ends. Per germline, CDR1 KGHSH and CDR2 LQKENI. The CDR3 extends over 14 amino acids.

The chain couples TRBV30 to TRBJ2-7, with D unresolved. V lost 0 bases and J 3 bases, leaving 9 bases between the germline ends. The CDR3 runs to 13 residues. Germline V gene data show CDR1 as GTSNPN and CDR2 as SVGIG (reference sequence). The CDR3 sequence is CAWSVPHNYEQYF. CDR3 nucleotides: TGTGCCTGGAGTGTCCCTCACAACTACGAGCAGTACTTC.